A single sample is the source of the 12 T cell receptor beta chains below, sequenced in a study of blood T cell repertoires in COVID-19. Only in-frame clones appear in the TCRdb table, and some are missing; sequencing was by immunoSEQ multiplex PCR. The sample holds more than 150,000 clones, approximately 86% seen once. Input material: peripheral blood. These receptor sequences come from a man in his fifties or sixties with acute or convalescent COVID-19.

About this clone: Germline is not matched at one junction end, which may reflect a read error. The rearrangement joins TRBV10-3 to TRBJ1-3; possibly TRBD1 for D (5 bases). The CDR3 length is 18 residues. The germline CDR1 and CDR2 sequences are ENHRY and SYGVKD. The CDR3 DNA follows: TGTGCCGTCAGAAGAGGGCATGCGGGGCTTACCTCTGGAAACACCATATATTTT. It translates to CAVRRGHAGLTSGNTIYF.

This chain connects TRBV12-5 to TRBJ1-2; perhaps TRBD1 as D (5 bases). The germline V gene encodes CDR1 LGHNT and CDR2 FRNRAP. The CDR3 has 11 residues. This CDR3 reads CASGTDYGYTF. The DNA of the CDR3 is TGTGCCTCAGGGACTGACTATGGCTACACCTTC.

The V gene is TRBV29-1, the J gene TRBJ1-4; D remains ambiguous. The CDR3 covers 14 residues. From germline, CDR1 is SQVTM and CDR2 ANQGSEA. V lost 7 bases and J 8 bases, leaving 20 bases between the germline ends. CDR3 loop: CSARGPGVGEKLFF. The CDR3 DNA reads TGCAGCGCCAGAGGACCGGGAGTGGGCGAAAAACTGTTTTTT.

The CDR3 sequence is CASSFLIEPRHTEAFF. In DNA, the CDR3 is TGTGCCAGCAGCTTTCTTATTGAGCCTAGGCACACTGAAGCTTTCTTT. The gene calls are TRBV7-2 and TRBJ1-1, with D unresolved. The CDR3 runs 16 residues. CDR1 and CDR2 (germline): SGHTA, FQGNSA. With 3 bases removed from V and 3 bases from J, the gap between germline ends came to 17 bases.

The rearrangement links TRBV27 to TRBJ1-2, with D maybe TRBD1 (6 bases). The CDR3 is 13 amino acids. Germline V CDR1 and CDR2: MNHEY, SMNVEV (reference sequence). Trimming cost V 8 bases and J 8 bases, with 18 bases left between them. CDR3 region: CASREIGDRGYTF. The CDR3, as DNA: TGTGCCAGCCGGGAAATTGGAGACAGGGGCTACACCTTC.

The chain joins TRBV29-1 to TRBJ1-2; no firm D call. CDR3 size: 12 residues. Trimming left V 7 bases short and J 8 bases short, with 17 bases between. Germline V gene data show CDR1 as SQVTM and CDR2 as ANQGSEA. CDR3 in DNA: TGCAGCGCCGAACGGGCAGCGGGGGGCTACACCTTC. Amino acids: CSAERAAGGYTF.

The gene calls are TRBV24-1 and TRBJ1-1; TRBD1 matches at 10 bases. This CDR3 is 15 amino acids long. CDR1 and CDR2 (germline): KGHDR, SFDVKD. V lost 2 bases and J lost 4; bases outside the gene matches: 3. The CDR3 loop is CATSDSDRGGTEAFF. In DNA form, the CDR3 reads TGTGCCACCAGTGATTCGGACAGGGGGGGCACTGAAGCTTTCTTT.

The chain links TRBV10-1 to TRBJ2-2; 7 nucleotides line up with TRBD1. J was trimmed by 1 base and V by 9 bases; bases with no gene match: 5. The CDR3 has 14 amino acids. The germline V gene encodes CDR1 WNHNN and CDR2 SYGVQD (reference sequence). CDR3 residues: CASSGQQNTGELFF. Written as DNA, the CDR3 is TGCGCCAGTTCGGGACAGCAGAACACCGGGGAGCTGTTTTTT.

V and J are TRBV7-9 and TRBJ2-7; a weak D match, TRBD1 (6 bases). In germline, CDR1 is SEHNR, CDR2 FQNEAQ (reference sequence). With 9 bases removed from V and 6 bases from J, the gap between germline ends came to 15 bases. The CDR3 spans 12 residues. CDR3 sequence reads: CASNTGWSEQYF. The CDR3 bases are TGTGCCAGTAATACAGGGTGGAGCGAGCAGTACTTC.

CDR3 residues: CASSRTSGAGEQFF. The CDR3 DNA reads as TGTGCCAGCAGCCGGACTAGCGGGGCTGGTGAGCAGTTCTTC. V gene TRBV7-9 combines with J gene TRBJ2-1, with 12 bases that match TRBD2. Per germline, CDR1 SEHNR and CDR2 FQNEAQ (reference sequence). The CDR3 has 14 amino acids. The ends lost 5 bases at V and 9 bases at J; junction bases unmatched: 5.

In nucleotides, the CDR3 is TGTGCCAGCAGGGACACTAGCGGGGGCTATCACAATGAGCAGTTCTTC. Its translation: CASRDTSGGYHNEQFF. The chain carries TRBV2 and TRBJ2-1; TRBD2 agrees at 11 bases. The ends lost 6 bases at V and 5 bases at J; junction bases unmatched: 9. Germline values: CDR1 SNHLY, CDR2 FYNNEI. The CDR3 consists of 16 residues.

V is TRBV4-2 and J is TRBJ1-5; maybe TRBD1 (5 bases). V was trimmed by 0 bases and J by 8 bases, leaving 8 bases between them. The CDR3 loop spans 13 amino acids. Germline CDR1 LGHNA, CDR2 YNFKEQ. The CDR3 here is CASSQDVGEPQHF. The CDR3 coding sequence is TGTGCCAGCAGCCAAGATGTAGGGGAGCCCCAGCATTTT.